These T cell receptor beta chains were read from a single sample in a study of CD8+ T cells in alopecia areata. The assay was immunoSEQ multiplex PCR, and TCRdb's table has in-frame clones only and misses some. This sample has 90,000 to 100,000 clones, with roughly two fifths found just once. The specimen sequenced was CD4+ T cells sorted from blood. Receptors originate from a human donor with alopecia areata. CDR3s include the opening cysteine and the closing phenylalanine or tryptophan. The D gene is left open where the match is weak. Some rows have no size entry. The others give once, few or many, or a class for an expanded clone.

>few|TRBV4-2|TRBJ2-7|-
CASSQEKHPSSYEQYF
TGTGCCAGCAGCCAAGAGAAACACCCGAGCTCCTACGAGCAGTACTTC
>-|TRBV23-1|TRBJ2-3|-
CASSQSGLVQTSTDTQYF
TGCGCCAGCAGTCAATCGGGACTCGTTCAAACGAGCACAGATACGCAGTATTTT
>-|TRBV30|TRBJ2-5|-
CAWSVSGSETQYF
TGTGCCTGGAGTGTATCGGGTAGCGAGACCCAGTACTTC
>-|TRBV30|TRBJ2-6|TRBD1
CAWRTGSSGANVLTF
TGTGCCTGGAGGACAGGGAGCTCTGGGGCCAACGTCCTGACTTTC
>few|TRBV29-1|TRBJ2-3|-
CSVAPSSTDTQYF
TGCAGCGTTGCACCCTCGAGCACAGATACGCAGTATTTT
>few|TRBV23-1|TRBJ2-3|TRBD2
CASSHPDVFVAGGTDTQYF
TGCGCCAGCAGTCATCCCGATGTATTCGTAGCGGGAGGGACAGATACGCAGTATTTT
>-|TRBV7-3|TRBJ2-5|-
CASSSGETQYF
TGTGCCAGCAGTTCGGGCGAGACCCAGTACTTC
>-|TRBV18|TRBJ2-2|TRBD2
CASSPRRGRESGELFF
TGTGCCAGCTCACCACGTCGCGGGAGGGAATCCGGGGAGCTGTTTTTT
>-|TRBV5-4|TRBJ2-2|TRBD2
CASSFGGRYGELFF
TGTGCCAGCAGCTTCGGCGGGAGGTACGGGGAGCTGTTTTTT
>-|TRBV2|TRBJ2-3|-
CASRKGLTDTDTQYF
TGTGCCAGCAGGAAGGGACTGACCGACACAGATACGCAGTATTTT
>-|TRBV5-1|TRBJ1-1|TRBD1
CASSLGVRGHTEAFF
TGCGCCAGCAGCTTGGGTGTTAGGGGGCACACTGAAGCTTTCTTT
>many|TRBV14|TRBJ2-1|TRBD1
CASSQDLGTGQFF
TGTGCCAGCAGCCAAGATCTGGGGACAGGACAGTTCTTC
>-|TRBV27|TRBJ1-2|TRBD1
CASSPSRQGAKSYPYGYTF
TGTGCCAGCAGTCCCAGCCGGCAGGGGGCTAAGTCCTATCCCTATGGCTACACCTTC
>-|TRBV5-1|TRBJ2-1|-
CASSFRDYNEQFF
TGCGCCAGCAGCTTTCGGGATTACAATGAGCAGTTCTTC
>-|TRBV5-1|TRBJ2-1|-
CASSLDERNDEQFF
TGCGCCAGCAGCTTGGATGAGCGTAACGATGAGCAGTTCTTC
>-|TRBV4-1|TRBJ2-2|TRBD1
CASSDRGNTGELFF
TGCGCCAGCAGCGACAGGGGTAACACCGGGGAGCTGTTTTTT
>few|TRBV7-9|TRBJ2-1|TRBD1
CASSLVQGVNEQFF
TGTGCCAGCAGCTTAGTTCAGGGGGTCAATGAGCAGTTCTTC
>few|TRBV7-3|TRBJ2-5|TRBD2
CASSPTGGRETQYF
TGTGCCAGCAGCCCAACGGGGGGGCGGGAGACCCAGTACTTC
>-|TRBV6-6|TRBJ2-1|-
CASSYGVVDEQFF
TGTGCCAGCAGTTACGGGGTTGTGGATGAGCAGTTCTTC
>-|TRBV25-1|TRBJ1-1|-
CASRDRAYAEAFF
TGTGCCAGCAGGGACAGAGCCTACGCTGAAGCTTTCTTT
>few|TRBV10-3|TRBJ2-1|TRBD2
CALMGPGLAGVEQFF
TGTGCCCTCATGGGCCCGGGACTAGCGGGAGTTGAGCAGTTCTTC
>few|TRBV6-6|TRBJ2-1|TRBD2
CASFDSGGASEQFF
TGTGCCAGCTTTGATAGCGGGGGGGCTTCTGAGCAGTTCTTC
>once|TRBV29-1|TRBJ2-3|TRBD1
CSVTGQPTDTQYF
TGCAGCGTTACGGGACAGCCCACAGATACGCAGTATTTT
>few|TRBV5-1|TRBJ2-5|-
CASSLGATAFQETQYF
TGCGCCAGCAGCTTGGGCGCGACAGCCTTCCAAGAGACCCAGTACTTC
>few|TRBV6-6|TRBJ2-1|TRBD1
CASSYSGTGGVNEQFF
TGTGCCAGCAGTTACTCAGGGACAGGGGGCGTAAATGAGCAGTTCTTC
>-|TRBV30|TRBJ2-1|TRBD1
CAWSVQGTEQFF
TGTGCCTGGAGTGTACAGGGGACTGAGCAGTTCTTC
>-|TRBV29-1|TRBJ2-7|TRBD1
CSVVGTAYEQYF
TGCAGCGTCGTGGGGACAGCCTACGAGCAGTACTTC
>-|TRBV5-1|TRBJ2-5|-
CASSLKGVETQYF
TGCGCCAGCAGCTTGAAAGGGGTGGAGACCCAGTACTTC
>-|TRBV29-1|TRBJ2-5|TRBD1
CSVLRPTGEETQYF
TGCAGCGTGCTGAGACCGACAGGGGAAGAGACCCAGTACTTC
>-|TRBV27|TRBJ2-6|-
CASSSTPGTGANVLTF
TGTGCCAGCAGTTCTACTCCCGGTACTGGGGCCAACGTCCTGACTTTC
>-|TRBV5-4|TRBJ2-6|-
CASSSLTLSGANVLTF
TGTGCCAGCAGCTCCCTGACCCTCTCTGGGGCCAACGTCCTGACTTTC
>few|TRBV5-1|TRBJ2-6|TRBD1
CASSQQEQGLVSGANVLTF
TGCGCCAGCAGCCAGCAGGAACAGGGGTTAGTGTCTGGGGCCAACGTCCTGACTTTC
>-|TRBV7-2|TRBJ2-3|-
CASSLAGTQVTDTQYF
TGTGCCAGCAGCTTAGCAGGCACCCAAGTCACAGATACGCAGTATTTT
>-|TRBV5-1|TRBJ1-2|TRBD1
CASSPETGEGWGYTF
TGCGCCAGCAGCCCCGAGACAGGGGAAGGTTGGGGCTACACCTTC
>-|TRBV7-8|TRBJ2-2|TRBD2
CASSLGLAGALNTGELFF
TGTGCCAGCAGCTTAGGCCTAGCGGGAGCCTTGAACACCGGGGAGCTGTTTTTT
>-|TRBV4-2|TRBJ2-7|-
CASSQETHSYEQYF
TGTGCCAGCAGCCAAGAGACACACTCCTACGAGCAGTACTTC
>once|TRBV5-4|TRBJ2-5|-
CASSSSAGRETQYF
TGTGCCAGCAGCTCCAGCGCAGGGCGAGAGACCCAGTACTTC
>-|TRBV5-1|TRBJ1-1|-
CASSQPGDTEAFF
TGCGCCAGCAGCCAGCCGGGGGACACTGAAGCTTTCTTT
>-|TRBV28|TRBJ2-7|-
CASSLTSPSYEQYF
TGTGCCAGCAGTCTTACATCCCCCTCCTACGAGCAGTACTTC
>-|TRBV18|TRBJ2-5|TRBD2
CASQRGLAGEETQYF
TGTGCCAGCCAGCGTGGGCTAGCGGGGGAGGAGACCCAGTACTTC
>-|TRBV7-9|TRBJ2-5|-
CASSLRGSGRRETQYF
TGTGCCAGCAGCTTACGAGGGAGTGGGCGCAGGGAGACCCAGTACTTC
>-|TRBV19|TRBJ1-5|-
CASSIQRTGPQHF
TGTGCCAGTAGTATACAACGTACAGGTCCCCAGCATTTT
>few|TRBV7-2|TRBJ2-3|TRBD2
CASSPSGRLADTQYF
TGTGCCAGCAGCCCAAGCGGGAGGTTGGCAGATACGCAGTATTTT
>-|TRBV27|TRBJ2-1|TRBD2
CASSLSSGGYYYNEQFF
TGTGCCAGCAGTTTAAGCAGCGGGGGTTATTACTACAATGAGCAGTTCTTC
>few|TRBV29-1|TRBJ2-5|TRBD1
CSVERQGARETQYF
TGCAGCGTTGAAAGGCAGGGGGCCAGGGAGACCCAGTACTTC
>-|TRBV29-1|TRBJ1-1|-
CSVERGGSGTEAFF
TGCAGCGTTGAAAGGGGGGGCTCAGGCACTGAAGCTTTCTTT
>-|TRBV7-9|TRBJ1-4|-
CASSAEINEKLFF
TGTGCCAGCAGCGCGGAGATTAATGAAAAACTGTTTTTT
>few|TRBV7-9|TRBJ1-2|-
CASSPTGLRGYTF
TGTGCCAGCAGTCCAACAGGGTTACGAGGCTACACCTTC
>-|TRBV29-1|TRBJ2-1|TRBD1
CSVGDRVNGEQFF
TGCAGCGTTGGGGACAGGGTTAATGGTGAGCAGTTCTTC